A single sample gave rise to the 31 T cell receptor beta chains below, sequenced in a study of blood T cells in healthy people across ages. Alongside a J-beta primer mix, a sample-barcoded 5' primer served in a second PCR lasting roughly 6 to 11 cycles. MiXCR, applied by TCRdb to the 5' RACE reads, yields one record per CDR3 protein. The data show 380,000 or so distinct CDR3 sequences, with roughly half seen just once and roughly 51% held by the top ten. What was sequenced was blood. These receptors came from a man aged 55 to 70 in good health.

Concerning this clonotype: Given a much more abundant clone one base away, this may be a read error. The V gene is TRBV5-1, the J gene TRBJ2-7; 8 nucleotides match TRBD1. The CDR3 is 15 residues long. CDR1 and CDR2 (germline): SGHRS, YFSETQ. CDR3 nucleotides: TGCGCCGGCAGCTGGGGGACAGGAGTCGCCTACGAGCAGTACTTC. Encoded protein: CAGSWGTGVAYEQYF.

A remark on this clonotype: A single base separates this from a much larger clone, so it may be a read error. This chain links TRBV6-5 with TRBJ1-2, with D maybe TRBD1 (6 bases). Germline V gene data show CDR1 as MNHEY and CDR2 as SVGAGI. This CDR3 has 16 residues. CDR3 coding DNA: TGTGCCAGCAGTTTGGACCCAGGGGTGCCTAACTGTGGCTACACCTTC. Protein: CASSLDPGVPNCGYTF.

In nucleotides, the CDR3 is TGCGCCAGCAGCTTGGTCGGTGGCGGGAGGAATGAGCAGTTCTTC. Protein product: CASSLVGGGRNEQFF. The rearrangement links TRBV5-1 to TRBJ2-1; 8 positions agree with TRBD2. The CDR3 sequence is 15 residues long. In germline, CDR1 is SGHRS, CDR2 YFSETQ. Losses at the gene ends were 0 bases for V and 7 bases for J; bases not matched to a gene: 6.

In this sample, this clonotype turned up a few times. The V call is TRBV6-1, the J call TRBJ2-7; D possibly corresponds to TRBD1 (5 bases). This CDR3 has 12 amino acids. Trimming took off 8 bases at V and 1 base at J, with 9 bases between the two ends. Germline-derived CDR1 and CDR2 are MNHNS and SASEGT. Here the CDR3 DNA reads TGTGCCAGCGGGCAGGGTTCCTACGAGCAGTACTTC. It translates to CASGQGSYEQYF.

To note about this clonotype: A much larger clone is a single base away; this may be a read error. The chain links TRBV11-2 to TRBJ1-2, with D tentatively TRBD1 (5 bases). The CDR3 is 15 residues long. V gave up 8 bases and J gave up 4 bases, with 20 bases separating them. Germline-derived CDR1 and CDR2 are SGHAT and FQNNGV. CDR3 coding DNA: TGTGCCAGCGACCCCCAGAGGGGCGTGGGCTATGGCTACACCTTC. Translation gives CASDPQRGVGYGYTF.

The chain carries TRBV27 and TRBJ2-5, with D possibly called TRBD1 or TRBD2 (5 bases each). The CDR3 spans 13 residues. Germline V gene sequence: CDR1 MNHEY, CDR2 SMNVEV (reference sequence). V was pared by 5 bases and J by 4 bases, with 11 bases between. This CDR3 is CASSPTGPETQYF. DNA for the CDR3: TGTGCCAGCAGTCCCACGGGGCCAGAGACCCAGTACTTC.

The gene calls are TRBV9 and TRBJ2-7; 7 bases fit TRBD2. The closer fit of TRBJ2-5 to the DNA end suggests the J call may be wrong. In germline, CDR1 is SGDLS, CDR2 YYNGEE. This CDR3 region has 17 residues. CDR3 sequence reads: CASSVGGSGRRGETQYF. CDR3 DNA sequence: TGTGCCAGCAGCGTAGGTGGTAGCGGGCGCCGGGGTGAGACCCAGTACTTC.

The chain carries TRBV4-2 and TRBJ1-6, with D uncertain. CDR1 is LGHNA and CDR2 is YNFKEQ in the germline V gene. This CDR3 spans 17 amino acids. V was clipped by 0 bases and J by 5 bases, with 14 bases between them. The CDR3 reads CASSQDQAGGNNSPLHF. CDR3 nucleotide sequence: TGTGCCAGCAGCCAAGACCAGGCGGGAGGTAATAATTCACCCCTCCACTTT.

The chain is built from TRBV3-1 and TRBJ2-1, with D maybe TRBD2 (5 bases). The CDR3 is made up of 16 amino acids. V gave up 5 bases and J gave up 2 bases, with 16 bases separating them. Germline CDR1 LGHDT, CDR2 YNNKEL (reference sequence). The CDR3, as DNA: TGTGCCAGCAGCTCTACTAGGACCGAGCCCTACAATGAGCAGTTCTTC. Translating it yields CASSSTRTEPYNEQFF.

This clonotype appeared a few times. The gene calls are TRBV29-1 and TRBJ1-2; a weak D match, TRBD1 (5 bases). Germline V gene sequence: CDR1 SQVTM, CDR2 ANQGSEA. V was trimmed by 4 bases and J by 5 bases, leaving 11 bases between them. The CDR3 is 12 residues long. The DNA of the CDR3 is TGCAGCGTTGCGGGACCGAGATATGGCTACACCTTC. Protein sequence: CSVAGPRYGYTF.

The rearrangement uses TRBV12-3 or TRBV12-4 and TRBJ1-2; D ambiguous. Trimming stripped 6 bases from V and 7 bases from J, with 12 bases between. The CDR3 extends over 12 amino acids. The CDR3 nucleotides are TGTGCCAGCAGACGAGCCGCGCGTGGCTACACCTTC. Encoded protein: CASRRAARGYTF.

This clonotype was observed a handful of times. The chain links TRBV14 to TRBJ2-1; no definite D call. CDR3 length: 15 amino acids. Trimming removed 1 base from V and 6 bases from J, with 13 bases in between. The germline V gene encodes CDR1 SGHDN and CDR2 FVKESK. The CDR3 sequence: CASSQGRNLANEQFF. The CDR3 DNA follows: TGTGCCAGCAGCCAAGGGCGGAACCTCGCCAATGAGCAGTTCTTC. The whole variable domain, remainder taken from reference TRBV14 and TRBJ2-1, is EAGVTQFPSHSVIEKGQTVTLRCDPISGHDNLYWYRRVMGKEIKFLLHFVKESKQDESGMPNNRFLAERTGGTYSTLKVQPAELEDSGVYFCASSQGRNLANEQFFGPGTRLTVL.

This sequence joins TRBV5-6 and TRBJ2-7, with D maybe TRBD1 (6 bases). This CDR3 is 13 amino acids long. Trimming left V 0 bases short and J 6 bases short, with 10 bases between. Germline-derived CDR1 and CDR2 are SGHDT and YYEEEE. The CDR3 bases are TGTGCCAGCAGCTTGGGTGGCAGGGGCGAGCAGTACTTC. Translation gives CASSLGGRGEQYF.

The chain links TRBV5-1 to TRBJ1-1, with TRBD1 matching 7 bases. The CDR3 is 14 residues long. V shed 2 bases, J shed 5 bases, and the junction held 6 bases outside the gene matches. Germline CDR1 SGHRS, CDR2 YFSETQ. CDR3: CASSFTGVGTEAFF. CDR3 DNA sequence: TGCGCCAGCAGCTTCACAGGGGTTGGGACTGAAGCTTTCTTT.

This clonotype was seen a few times. The rearrangement links TRBV19 to TRBJ1-5; TRBD1 might be the D (6 bases). V lost 5 bases and J 2 bases, leaving 10 bases between the germline ends. Germline V lookup: CDR1 LNHDA, CDR2 SQIVND (reference sequence). The CDR3 is 14 amino acids. In DNA form, the CDR3 reads TGTGCCAGTAGTTTTCGACAGGGCAATCAGCCCCAGCATTTT. Amino acids: CASSFRQGNQPQHF.

V is TRBV7-2 and J is TRBJ2-5, with no clear D. Germline V CDR1 and CDR2: SGHTA, FQGNSA. CDR3 size: 17 residues. V was clipped by 4 bases and J by 5 bases, with 23 bases between them. In DNA form, the CDR3 reads TGTGCCAGCAGCTCCCGCCGAGTGGCGGAGCCGTGGGAGACCCAGTACTTC. Its translation is CASSSRRVAEPWETQYF.

V usage is TRBV7-2 and J usage is TRBJ1-2; D unclear. V gave up 3 bases and J gave up 2 bases, with 13 bases separating them. Germline V gene data show CDR1 as SGHTA and CDR2 as FQGNSA. The CDR3 is made up of 15 amino acids. This CDR3 is CASSLGEGVNYGYTF. The DNA of the CDR3 is TGTGCCAGCAGCTTGGGCGAAGGCGTCAACTATGGCTACACCTTC.

CDR3 DNA sequence: TGTGCCAGCAGTGAAAGGGGAACGATTCTCGCCGGAACGCAGTATTTT. Amino acids: CASSERGTILAGTQYF. V and J are TRBV2 and TRBJ2-3; D possibly corresponds to TRBD1 (5 bases). CDR3 length: 16 amino acids. Germline V gene lookup returns CDR1 SNHLY and CDR2 FYNNEI. The V end lost 2 bases, the J end lost 9 bases, and 21 bases lay between the germline ends.

The chain employs TRBV28 and TRBJ1-4; D is undetermined. The CDR3 has 18 amino acids. CDR1 and CDR2 (germline): MDHEN, SYDVKM. V was trimmed by 5 bases and J by 5 bases, leaving 24 bases between them. As DNA, the CDR3 is TGTGCCAGCAGTCTCGGAGGCAGTTTTGGTTCGGCGAATGAAAAACTGTTTTTT. Translated, it gives CASSLGGSFGSANEKLFF.

This chain uses TRBV6-2 or TRBV6-3 with TRBJ2-3, with 10 bases lining up with TRBD2. CDR3 length: 19 amino acids. Germline-derived CDR1 and CDR2 are MNHEY and SVGEGT. V lost 4 bases to trimming and J lost 8 bases; unmatched junction nucleotides: 21. CDR3: CASSSIRAARAGGPGTQYF. The CDR3 nucleotides are TGTGCCAGCAGTTCCATCCGCGCGGCCCGAGCGGGAGGGCCGGGTACGCAGTATTTT.

This clonotype came up once. The chain joins TRBV5-5 to TRBJ2-5, with D perhaps TRBD1 or TRBD2 (5 bases each). V was cut by 6 bases and J by 3 bases, with 21 bases left in between. CDR1 is SGHKS and CDR2 is YYEKEE in the germline V gene (reference sequence). The CDR3 is 16 amino acids. The CDR3 DNA reads as TGTGCCAGCACCCTACTTGGGGACGGGGACGAAGAGACCCAGTACTTC. Amino acids: CASTLLGDGDEETQYF.

The chain uses TRBV7-6 and TRBJ1-2; the D is unclear. V was pared by 4 bases and J by 4 bases, with 10 bases between. The CDR3 extends over 13 amino acids. Germline V CDR1 and CDR2: SGHVS, FNYEAQ. The CDR3 reads CASSSSRGYGYTF. CDR3 coding DNA: TGTGCCAGCAGCTCGTCCCGGGGCTATGGCTACACCTTC.

There are a few counts of this clonotype. The J gene is TRBJ1-5, the V gene TRBV18; 9 positions match TRBD1. From germline, CDR1 is KGHSH and CDR2 LQKENI. V lost 5 bases, J lost 4 bases, and 3 bases stayed unmatched. The CDR3 loop spans 14 amino acids. The CDR3 spells CASSSQGANQPQHF. CDR3 DNA sequence: TGTGCCAGCTCATCACAGGGGGCGAATCAGCCCCAGCATTTT.

The chain employs TRBV20-1 and TRBJ2-7; 8 bases line up with TRBD2. Per the germline V gene, CDR1 is DFQATT and CDR2 is SNEGSKA (reference sequence). V gave up 6 bases and J gave up 2 bases; unmatched junction bases: 18. The CDR3 runs to 17 residues. CDR3 sequence: CSAHTPDSGVFAYEQYF. DNA for the CDR3: TGCAGTGCCCATACCCCGGATAGCGGGGTCTTCGCCTACGAGCAGTACTTC.

V usage is TRBV25-1 and J usage is TRBJ2-1; 9 nucleotides align to TRBD2. This CDR3 spans 16 amino acids. Germline loops: CDR1 MGHDK, CDR2 SYGVNS. V was clipped by 3 bases and J by 6 bases; unmatched bases: 9. CDR3 nucleotides: TGTGCCAGCAGTGACCCGCGGGGGGGCATTCTCAATGAGCAGTTCTTC. Protein: CASSDPRGGILNEQFF. Full variable domain (remainder filled in from reference TRBV25-1 and TRBJ2-1): EADIYQTPRYLVIGTGKKITLECSQTMGHDKMYWYQQDPGMELHLIHYSYGVNSTEKGDLSSESTVSRIRTEHFPLTLESARPSHTSQYLCASSDPRGGILNEQFFGPGTRLTVL.

This chain links TRBV7-2 with TRBJ2-3; 8 positions match TRBD2. The germline V gene has CDR1 SGHTA and CDR2 FQGNSA. The V and J ends lost 1 base and 4 bases, in that order; junction bases with no gene match: 7. CDR3 size: 16 residues. CDR3 DNA sequence: TGTGCCAGCAGCTTAGTGTCCCGGGGGGGCCCAGATACGCAGTATTTT. This codes for CASSLVSRGGPDTQYF.

This chain connects TRBV5-1 to TRBJ1-2; 9 bases fit TRBD1. The germline CDR1 and CDR2 sequences are SGHRS and YFSETQ. Unmatched junction bases numbered 7, after V lost 4 bases and J lost 6 bases. The CDR3 runs 14 residues. DNA of the CDR3: TGCGCCAGCAGCCAACAGGGGGCTGCTGATGGCTACACCTTC. This translates into CASSQQGAADGYTF.

The rearrangement uses TRBV10-3 and TRBJ2-1, with 11 bases that match TRBD2. The DNA end lines up better with TRBJ2-7; the J call may be wrong. CDR1 and CDR2 (germline): ENHRY, SYGVKD. This CDR3 has 16 residues. In DNA, the CDR3 is TGTGCCATCAGTGATCTAGCGGGGGGTTATTACAATGAGCAGTACTTC. Residues: CAISDLAGGYYNEQYF.

The V and J genes are TRBV7-3 and TRBJ2-3; 8 positions match TRBD1. This CDR3 contains 15 residues. V was pared by 5 bases and J by 3 bases, with 7 bases of the junction left unmatched. Germline V gene data show CDR1 as SGHTA and CDR2 as FQGTGA. Written as DNA, the CDR3 is TGTGCCAGCAGCGCCCGGACAGGGCTAACAGATACGCAGTATTTT. It yields the protein CASSARTGLTDTQYF.

The chain links TRBV3-1 to TRBJ2-4; TRBD2 agrees at 12 bases. TRBJ2-7 matches the DNA end more closely, so the J call is doubtful. Looked up from germline, CDR1 is LGHDT and CDR2 is YNNKEL (reference sequence). The CDR3 runs 15 residues. For the CDR3, the DNA is TGTGCCAGCAGCGAATCTAGCGGGAGGGCCCACGAGCAGTACTTC. It translates to CASSESSGRAHEQYF.

Only a few counts were recorded for this clonotype. The V gene is TRBV5-8, the J gene TRBJ1-2; 7 bases align to TRBD1. Germline values: CDR1 SGHTS, CDR2 YDEGEE. The CDR3 runs 13 residues. Trimming removed 4 bases from V and 6 bases from J; junction bases left unmatched: 6. The CDR3 loop is CASSRQGEDGYTF. Written as DNA, the CDR3 is TGTGCCAGCAGCCGACAGGGTGAGGATGGCTACACCTTC.